A single sample gave rise to the 25 T cell receptor beta chains below, sequenced in a study of T-cell reconstitution after alpha-beta-depleted transplantation in children (dated by TCRdb to about 2016). Library generation was performed with PCR. TCRdb lists the instrument as Illumina HiSeq 2500. TCR library preparation used molecular barcoding, with unique molecular identifiers applied to normalize quantification of the TCRbeta repertoire. TCRdb reanalyzed the raw reads on its own, using fastp at Q25 for trimming and MiXCR for clone calling, and kept in-frame beta chains. Under each unique CDR3 protein, matching rows form one entry showing the most common genes and DNA. The sample data list tens of thousands of distinct CDR3 sequences, and roughly 14% of these were observed just once. 25% to 30% of the sample is in the top ten clones. Read against the paper, the sample's treatment or condition label means: allogeneic hematopoietic cell transplantation with graft depleted of TCRalphabeta T cells and CD19 B cells.

Sequencing was performed on PBMCs, mostly from graft donor cells, taken 180 days after TCRalphabeta/CD19-depleted stem cell transplant. The receptors originated from a male patient aged 2 to 10 who had a stem cell transplant for acute lymphoblastic leukemia, so the T cells may come from the graft donor.

This clonotype was observed a few times. The V and J genes are TRBV9 and TRBJ2-5; 8 bases are a match to TRBD1. This CDR3 region has 12 residues. Germline V gene lookup returns CDR1 SGDLS and CDR2 YYNGEE. J gave up 6 bases and V 8 bases, and 6 bases lay outside the gene matches. The CDR3 reads CASSTGGKTQYF. As DNA, the CDR3 is TGTGCCAGTTCCACAGGGGGGAAGACCCAGTACTTC.

Ten or more counts support this clonotype. The genes are TRBV5-1 and TRBJ2-3, with D tentatively TRBD1 (5 bases). Trimming took off 1 base at V and 2 bases at J, with 23 bases between the two ends. From germline, CDR1 is SGHRS and CDR2 YFSETQ. This CDR3 comprises 19 residues. CDR3 protein: CASSLSKFPHTGFTDTQYF. The CDR3 region has the DNA TGCGCCAGCAGCTTGTCGAAATTCCCCCACACAGGATTCACAGATACGCAGTATTTT.

In its sample, this clonotype was seen many times. The CDR3 here is CASSYMAGRLNTQYF. The CDR3 nucleotides read TGTGCCAGCAGTTACATGGCGGGCCGCCTTAATACGCAGTATTTT. The chain recombines TRBV6-5 with TRBJ2-3, with a tentative D call TRBD2 (5 bases). Looked up from germline, CDR1 is MNHEY and CDR2 is SVGAGI. The CDR3 is made up of 15 amino acids. Trimming cost V 2 bases and J 7 bases, with 16 bases left between them.

On this clonotype: Germline is not matched at one junction end, which may reflect a read error. This chain links TRBV5-1 with TRBJ2-7; D is perhaps TRBD2 (5 bases). The CDR3 covers 15 residues. Germline assignment: CDR1 SGHRS and CDR2 YFSETQ. The CDR3 spells CVSSLAVGPAGGQYF. The CDR3 region has the DNA TGCGTCAGCAGCTTGGCGGTAGGACCTGCAGGAGGGCAGTACTTC.

The rearrangement links TRBV20-1 to TRBJ1-1; D not resolved. Trimming left V 2 bases short and J 1 base short, with 14 bases between. Germline V lookup: CDR1 DFQATT, CDR2 SNEGSKA (reference sequence). The CDR3 sequence is 15 residues long. CDR3 residues: CSARSAAEANTEAFF. For the CDR3, the DNA is TGCAGTGCTAGATCGGCCGCGGAAGCGAACACTGAAGCTTTCTTT.

This chain links TRBV18 with TRBJ2-2; 8 bases agree with TRBD1. V shed 4 bases and J 3 bases; nucleotides not matched to a gene: 4. The CDR3 sequence is 15 residues long. Per germline, CDR1 KGHSH and CDR2 LQKENI. The CDR3 spells CASSQTGAHTGELFF. The CDR3 region has the DNA TGTGCCAGCTCACAGACAGGGGCGCACACCGGGGAGCTGTTTTTT.

This clonotype was recorded a few times. The chain combines TRBV21-1 with TRBJ2-7; the table gives TRBD1 as D, unverified against the DNA. TRBV21-1 is a pseudogene. The CDR3 runs to 15 residues. CDR3 DNA: TGTGCCAGCATTGAAAGGCGACAGGAATTCTACGAGCAGTACTTC. Translation gives CASIERRQEFYEQYF.

This clonotype was seen only a few times. The rearrangement joins TRBV27 to TRBJ2-7; TRBD1 agrees at 10 bases. Trimming at V came to 5 bases and at J to 5 bases, leaving 12 bases not matched to a gene. Germline V CDR1 and CDR2: MNHEY, SMNVEV (reference sequence). The CDR3 contains 16 residues. As DNA, the CDR3 is TGTGCCAGCAGTCCCCTCTTAGACAGGGGGCGGCACGAGCAGTACTTC. This encodes CASSPLLDRGRHEQYF.

As regards this clonotype: A much larger clonotype is one base distant, so this may be a read error. This sequence joins TRBV12-3 or TRBV12-4 and TRBJ2-5, with TRBD1 identical over 12 bases. The trim removed 6 bases at V and 5 bases at J, leaving 7 bases unmatched. The CDR3 length is 15 residues. The CDR3: CASSRDRGRVETQYF. CDR3 nucleotide sequence: TGTGCCAGCAGCCGGGACAGGGGGCGGGTGGAGACCCAGTACTTC.

A few counts support this clonotype. The chain links TRBV6-2 or TRBV6-3 to TRBJ1-1; 11 nucleotides agree with TRBD1. Germline assignment: CDR1 MNHEY and CDR2 SVGEGT. V trimming: 11 bases; J trimming: 0 bases; junction bases outside the gene matches: 11. The CDR3 has 16 amino acids. Here the CDR3 DNA reads TGTGCCGACAGAATCAGGACAGGGGGCCTGAACACTGAAGCTTTCTTT. Encoded protein: CADRIRTGGLNTEAFF.

This clonotype was counted only a few times. This CDR3 reads CASSVGTGGSLSYEQYF. The CDR3, as DNA: TGTGCCAGCAGCGTAGGAACAGGGGGCTCCCTCTCCTACGAGCAGTACTTC. This rearrangement joins TRBV9 to TRBJ2-7, with 9 positions matching TRBD1. This CDR3 is 17 amino acids long. The junction had 7 bases not matched to a gene; V was cut back by 0 bases and J by 0 bases. In germline, CDR1 is SGDLS, CDR2 YYNGEE. The full variable domain, in which reference TRBV9 and TRBJ2-7 provide the parts outside the CDR3, is DSGVTQTPKHLITATGQRVTLRCSPRSGDLSVYWYQQSLDQGLQFLIQYYNGEERAKGNILERFSAQQFPDLHSELNLSSLELGDSALYFCASSVGTGGSLSYEQYFGPGTRLTVT.

V is TRBV2 and J is TRBJ2-5; a possible D gene is TRBD2 (5 bases). CDR1 SNHLY and CDR2 FYNNEI come from the germline V gene. The CDR3 covers 13 residues. Trimming took 3 bases from V and 7 from J, leaving 12 bases between them. CDR3 loop: CASSEILEGTQYF. CDR3 nucleotides: TGTGCCAGCAGTGAGATATTAGAGGGGACCCAGTACTTC.

The chain is built from TRBV11-2 and TRBJ2-1; D not resolved. CDR1 is SGHAT, CDR2 FQNNGV, per germline. The V and J ends lost 1 base and 4 bases respectively, with 5 bases between them. This CDR3 is 13 amino acids long. As DNA, the CDR3 is TGTGCCAGCAGCTTAGGGACGTACAATGAGCAGTTCTTC. Its translation is CASSLGTYNEQFF.

This clonotype was counted a few times. This chain uses TRBV20-1 with TRBJ2-3; D call uncertain. The CDR3 contains 10 residues. The germline CDR1 and CDR2 sequences are DFQATT and SNEGSKA (reference sequence). V lost 8 bases to trimming and J lost 5 bases, with 8 bases between them. CDR3 protein: CSSRGDTQYF. In nucleotides, the CDR3 is TGCAGTTCACGCGGAGATACGCAGTATTTT.

This clonotype was seen a handful of times. The chain has TRBV4-3 and TRBJ2-5, with TRBD2 identical over 9 bases. The CDR3 runs to 16 residues. V shed 0 bases and J 2 bases; nucleotides not matched to a gene: 4. In germline, CDR1 is LGHNA, CDR2 YSLEER. The CDR3 here is CASSQDWLAGQETQYF. The CDR3, as DNA: TGCGCCAGCAGCCAAGATTGGCTAGCGGGGCAAGAGACCCAGTACTTC.

The CDR3 loop is CASSVSGTGVYEQYF. DNA of the CDR3: TGTGCCAGCAGCGTTTCGGGGACAGGAGTCTACGAGCAGTACTTC. J is TRBJ2-7 and V is TRBV9; 8 bases are shared with TRBD1. V lost 2 bases and J lost 3; bases outside the gene matches: 7. This CDR3 region has 15 residues. Germline loops: CDR1 SGDLS, CDR2 YYNGEE.

About this clonotype itself: A read error may produce the germline difference seen at one junction end. The CDR3 spells CARSRLGAMNTEAFF. Here the CDR3 DNA reads TGCGCCAGGAGTCGGTTGGGGGCGATGAACACTGAAGCTTTCTTT. The V gene is TRBV23-1, the J gene TRBJ1-1, with TRBD1 as a possible D gene (6 bases). TRBV23-1 is identified as an open reading frame with a role that is uncertain. CDR3 length: 15 residues.

This clonotype was picked up a small number of times. V gene TRBV5-5 combines with J gene TRBJ1-2, with TRBD1 identical over 7 bases. The CDR3 has 17 residues. V lost 3 bases and J lost 7; bases outside the gene matches: 18. Germline assignment: CDR1 SGHKS and CDR2 YYEKEE (reference sequence). Here the CDR3 DNA reads TGTGCCAGCAGCTCAGTTCCCGGGACAGCCAGGCGTGGTGGCTACACCTTC. Translating gives CASSSVPGTARRGGYTF.

This chain uses TRBV20-1 with TRBJ2-1; 9 bases are a match to TRBD2. There are 17 residues in the CDR3. Germline V gene sequence: CDR1 DFQATT, CDR2 SNEGSKA (reference sequence). After removal of 3 bases from V and 8 bases from J, the junction contained 17 bases not matched to a gene. CDR3 DNA sequence: TGCAGTGCTAGCGATTCCGATGTAGCGGGAGCCCCCCATGAGCAGTTCTTC. It yields the protein CSASDSDVAGAPHEQFF.

The table lists this clonotype with many counts. The chain recombines TRBV9 with TRBJ2-6; 9 nucleotides align to TRBD1. The CDR3 runs to 16 residues. V shed 3 bases and J 2 bases; nucleotides not matched to a gene: 3. The germline gives CDR1 SGDLS, CDR2 YYNGEE. The CDR3 region has the DNA TGTGCCAGCAGCGCCGGGACAGGGACTGGGGCCAACGTCCTGACTTTC. As protein: CASSAGTGTGANVLTF.

This rearrangement joins TRBV12-3 or TRBV12-4 to TRBJ2-3; D ambiguous. There are 12 residues in the CDR3. Trimming removed 6 bases from V and 7 bases from J, with 11 bases in between. The CDR3 is CASSLRPYTQYF. The DNA for the CDR3 is TGTGCCAGCAGCCTCCGGCCTTATACGCAGTATTTT.

This clonotype was found a few times. The chain couples TRBV7-8 to TRBJ1-2; 8 bases fit TRBD1. Germline V CDR1 and CDR2: SGHVS, FQNEAQ. Trimming took 0 bases from V and 8 from J; bases not matched to a gene: 5. This CDR3 is built from 14 residues. The CDR3 bases are TGTGCCAGCAGCTTAGCCCCGGACAGGGCAGGCTACACCTTC. Translated: CASSLAPDRAGYTF.

The rearrangement uses TRBV5-1 and TRBJ1-1; possible D gene TRBD1, 5 bases. Trimming removed 4 bases at V and 0 bases at J, with 10 bases between. This CDR3 comprises 14 residues. The germline CDR1 and CDR2 sequences are SGHRS and YFSETQ. The DNA for the CDR3 is TGCGCCAGCAGCGCGGGACTCATGAACACTGAAGCTTTCTTT. The encoded protein is CASSAGLMNTEAFF.

This clonotype was detected a few times. J is TRBJ2-4 and V is TRBV12-3 or TRBV12-4, with D possibly called TRBD1 or TRBD2 (5 bases each). The germline V and J ends were trimmed by 6 bases and 3 bases, with 15 bases remaining between them. The CDR3 spans 15 residues. CDR3 amino acids: CASSQRSRDKNIQYF. The CDR3 bases are TGTGCCAGCAGCCAGCGGTCCAGGGACAAAAACATTCAGTACTTC.

This chain joins TRBV5-1 and TRBJ2-1, with a possible D match to TRBD1 (6 bases). The germline CDR1 and CDR2 sequences are SGHRS and YFSETQ. V lost 5 bases, J lost 6 bases, and 18 bases lay in between. The length of the CDR3 is 15 residues. As DNA, the CDR3 is TGCGCCAGCAGGGCAGTTGTGACAGGACCCAATGAGCAGTTCTTC. Its protein is CASRAVVTGPNEQFF.